A selection of T cell receptor beta chains follows, all from one sample in a study of OX40 agonist ivuxolimab in advanced cancers. Using immunoSEQ multiplex PCR, the repertoire was profiled, and TCRdb retains in-frame clones only, with some absent. Of roughly 46,000 clones listed, around 91% are singletons. Sequenced material: CD4+ or CD8+ T cells sorted from blood, taken in a trial of the OX40 agonist ivuxolimab. These receptors all come from an adult with an advanced solid tumor such as melanoma, head and neck, liver or kidney cancer. Each CDR3 is given with its conserved first and last residue. D genes are given only for firm matches. Clone size is not always given. Where it is, it says once, few, many or a class for expanded clones.

-	-	TRBV6-5	TRBJ1-2	CASSYGAGYTF	TGTGCCAGCAGTTACGGGGCTGGCTACACCTTC
-	-	TRBV13	TRBJ2-7	CASSLGQIYEQYF	TGTGCCAGCAGCTTAGGGCAGATCTACGAGCAGTACTTC
-	-	TRBV27	TRBJ2-7	CASSLYGWREQYF	TGTGCCAGCAGTTTATACGGGTGGCGCGAGCAGTACTTC
-	-	TRBV9	TRBJ2-5	CASSVGRQVNQETQYF	TGTGCCAGCAGCGTAGGGAGACAGGTGAACCAAGAGACCCAGTACTTC
-	TRBD2	TRBV6-5	TRBJ2-3	CASSYPTGGGTDTQYF	TGTGCCAGCAGTTACCCCACGGGGGGGGGCACAGATACGCAGTATTTT
-	TRBD1	TRBV6-5	TRBJ2-5	CASSQTGGPETQYF	TGTGCCAGCAGTCAAACAGGGGGACCGGAGACCCAGTACTTC
-	-	TRBV27	TRBJ2-3	CASSSTDTQYF	TGTGCCAGCAGTAGCACAGATACGCAGTATTTT
-	-	TRBV7-9	TRBJ2-1	CASSLELGRGSGSYNEQFF	TGTGCCAGCAGCTTAGAGCTTGGCAGGGGTTCAGGCTCCTACAATGAGCAGTTCTTC
-	-	TRBV4-2	TRBJ2-7	CASGGLNSYEQYF	TGTGCCAGCGGCGGACTGAACTCCTACGAGCAGTACTTC
-	TRBD1	TRBV19	TRBJ2-6	CASSISQGVSGANVLTF	TGTGCCAGTAGTATCTCCCAGGGGGTCTCTGGGGCCAACGTCCTGACTTTC
-	-	TRBV11-2	TRBJ2-5	CASSPPGVQETQYF	TGTGCCAGCAGTCCTCCCGGGGTCCAAGAGACCCAGTACTTC
-	-	TRBV4-3	TRBJ2-2	CASSQEPGQTGELFF	TGCGCCAGCAGCCAAGAACCAGGGCAAACCGGGGAGCTGTTTTTT
-	-	TRBV9	TRBJ2-3	CASSTLVSGAADTQYF	TGTGCCAGCAGCACCCTCGTCTCAGGGGCGGCAGATACGCAGTATTTT
-	-	TRBV6-5	TRBJ1-4	CASSSAQGWTNEKLFF	TGTGCCAGCAGTTCCGCCCAGGGGTGGACTAATGAAAAACTGTTTTTT
-	-	TRBV9	TRBJ2-2	CASSSGSGELFF	TGTGCCAGCAGCTCAGGGTCCGGGGAGCTGTTTTTT
-	-	TRBV5-4	TRBJ2-1	CASSLAWGGASYNEQFF	TGTGCCAGCAGCTTGGCCTGGGGGGGGGCGTCCTACAATGAGCAGTTCTTC
-	TRBD2	TRBV29-1	TRBJ2-7	CSALTSGTVTYEQYF	TGCAGCGCCCTAACTAGCGGGACGGTGACCTACGAGCAGTACTTC
-	-	TRBV6-5	TRBJ2-1	CASSYSRTREQFF	TGTGCCAGCAGTTACTCCCGTACAAGGGAGCAGTTCTTC
-	TRBD1	TRBV4-1	TRBJ1-5	CASSQGTGGQPQHF	TGCGCCAGCAGCCAGGGGACAGGAGGCCAGCCCCAGCATTTT
-	TRBD1	TRBV7-9	TRBJ1-1	CASSPGQGSNTEAFF	TGTGCCAGCAGCCCCGGACAGGGATCGAACACTGAAGCTTTCTTT
-	-	TRBV7-8	TRBJ1-2	CASSQEGYRRNYGYTF	TGTGCCAGCAGCCAAGAAGGTTACAGGAGAAACTATGGCTACACCTTC
-	TRBD1	TRBV5-1	TRBJ2-7	CASSLDSTGAYYEQYF	TGCGCCAGCAGCTTGGACTCCACAGGGGCCTACTACGAGCAGTACTTC
-	-	TRBV5-4	TRBJ2-6	CASKAGSSGANVLTF	TGTGCCAGCAAGGCGGGAAGCTCTGGGGCCAACGTCCTGACTTTC
-	TRBD1	TRBV30	TRBJ1-5	CAWSARWTGNSNQPQHF	TGTGCCTGGAGTGCCCGATGGACAGGGAATAGCAATCAGCCCCAGCATTTT
-	TRBD1	TRBV27	TRBJ2-1	CASSLTILGQANEQFF	TGTGCCAGCAGTTTAACCATCCTGGGACAGGCCAATGAGCAGTTCTTC
-	TRBD2	TRBV6-1	TRBJ2-5	CASKVLADQETQYF	TGTGCCAGCAAGGTTCTAGCGGACCAAGAGACCCAGTACTTC
-	-	TRBV12-5	TRBJ1-1	CASAFTAGTEAFF	TGTGCTAGTGCCTTTACGGCAGGCACTGAAGCTTTCTTT
-	TRBD1	TRBV6-6	TRBJ2-3	CASSYSKGAADTQYF	TGTGCCAGCAGTTACTCGAAGGGGGCGGCAGATACGCAGTATTTT
-	-	TRBV4-1	TRBJ1-4	CASSQWSGQPKLFF	TGCGCCAGCAGCCAATGGTCGGGGCAGCCAAAACTGTTTTTT
-	-	TRBV4-3	TRBJ2-2	CASSQEPSRRSGELFF	TGCGCCAGCAGCCAAGAACCCTCACGGCGGTCCGGGGAGCTGTTTTTT
-	-	TRBV19	TRBJ1-2	CASSIVSNYGYTF	TGTGCCAGTAGTATTGTGTCTAACTATGGCTACACCTTC
-	TRBD2	TRBV30	TRBJ2-3	CAWGGRGTDTQYF	TGTGCCTGGGGTGGGCGGGGGACAGATACGCAGTATTTT
-	TRBD1	TRBV5-6	TRBJ1-1	CASSLAGTGNTEAFF	TGTGCCAGCAGCTTGGCTGGGACAGGGAACACTGAAGCTTTCTTT
-	-	TRBV30	TRBJ2-7	CAWSGQTYEQYF	TGTGCCTGGAGTGGACAAACTTACGAGCAGTACTTC
-	TRBD1	TRBV2	TRBJ1-2	CASGTGFNYGYTF	TGTGCCAGCGGGACAGGGTTTAACTATGGCTACACCTTC
-	TRBD1	TRBV25-1	TRBJ2-1	CASSGGEDRVWYNEQFF	TGTGCCAGCAGTGGGGGGGAGGACAGGGTCTGGTACAATGAGCAGTTCTTC
few	TRBD1	TRBV13	TRBJ1-1	CASSQGVTEAFF	TGTGCCAGCAGCCAGGGGGTGACTGAAGCTTTCTTT
-	TRBD2	TRBV6-4	TRBJ2-3	CASSPLAGALTDTQYF	TGTGCCAGCAGTCCCCTAGCGGGGGCCCTCACAGATACGCAGTATTTT